The 9 T cell receptor beta chains reported below all come from one sample, sequenced in a study of T cells after yellow fever vaccination. In TCRdb, the 5' RACE reads were re-called with MiXCR into one record per CDR3 protein. Of 400,000 or so distinct CDR3 sequences listed, 9.5% to 13% were seen once; the top ten hold roughly 18%. The source was PBMCs, collected on the day of the first yellow fever vaccination. The receptors shown here come from a man aged 18 to 29 who received the YFV17D yellow fever vaccine.

The chain combines TRBV4-1 with TRBJ1-1; 10 bases agree with TRBD1. The ends lost 1 base at V and 7 bases at J; junction bases unmatched: 6. The CDR3 is 15 residues long. Germline lookup yields CDR1 MGHRA and CDR2 YSYEKL. In DNA form, the CDR3 reads TGCGCCAGCAGCCAAGGAGGGGGACAGGGGATTGAAGCTTTCTTT. As protein: CASSQGGGQGIEAFF.

The rearrangement links TRBV29-1 to TRBJ1-5; tentatively, D is TRBD1 (6 bases). Trimming stripped 4 bases from V and 7 bases from J, with 11 bases between. There are 12 residues in the CDR3. The germline CDR1 and CDR2 sequences are SQVTM and ANQGSEA. The CDR3 loop is CSVGGAEQPQHF. DNA for the CDR3: TGCAGCGTTGGGGGGGCAGAGCAGCCCCAGCATTTT.

The V call is TRBV4-2, the J call TRBJ2-3; TRBD2 might be the D (6 bases). Trimming took 1 base from V and 5 from J, leaving 16 bases between them. Germline values: CDR1 LGHNA, CDR2 YNFKEQ. This CDR3 has 16 amino acids. The CDR3 DNA reads as TGTGCCAGCAGCCAAGGTGCGGGGACTCCGAGAGATACGCAGTATTTT. Its translation is CASSQGAGTPRDTQYF.

This sequence joins TRBV7-3 and TRBJ2-2; 7 nucleotides agree with TRBD2. Germline V gives CDR1 SGHTA, CDR2 FQGTGA. Trimming at V came to 8 bases and at J to 4 bases, leaving 7 bases not matched to a gene. CDR3 length: 14 residues. CDR3 sequence reads: CASHRGDRTGELFF. The CDR3 DNA sequence: TGTGCCAGCCACCGGGGGGACCGCACCGGGGAGCTGTTTTTT.

This clonotype has more than one count but fewer than ten. The chain is built from TRBV5-1 and TRBJ1-2; D is undetermined. The CDR3 has 15 residues. V was cut by 0 bases and J by 3 bases, with 12 bases left in between. Germline CDR1 reads SGHRS; CDR2 reads YFSETQ. CDR3 nucleotide sequence: TGCGCCAGCAGCTTGGGGACGTCCGGGGACTATGGCTACACCTTC. Its translation is CASSLGTSGDYGYTF.

This clonotype was observed a handful of times. This chain joins TRBV6-5 and TRBJ2-2; D is tentatively TRBD1 or TRBD2 (6 bases each). Germline CDR1 is MNHEY and CDR2 is SVGAGI. This CDR3 has 18 residues. Trimming removed 1 base at V and 3 bases at J, with 18 bases between. The CDR3 reads CASSYFRGGRGDTGELFF. The CDR3 DNA reads TGTGCCAGCAGTTACTTTAGGGGTGGTAGGGGGGACACCGGGGAGCTGTTTTTT.

This chain uses TRBV7-9 with TRBJ2-3; D is possibly TRBD2 (5 bases). This CDR3 spans 13 amino acids. Germline CDR1 is SEHNR and CDR2 is FQNEAQ (reference sequence). Trimming removed 6 bases from V and 4 bases from J, with 11 bases in between. CDR3 in DNA: TGTGCCAGCAGGGCTACTAGGGCAGATACGCAGTATTTT. Its translation is CASRATRADTQYF. The entire variable domain, with the rest obtained from reference TRBV7-9 and TRBJ2-3, is as follows: DTGVSQNPRHKITKRGQNVTFRCDPISEHNRLYWYRQTLGQGPEFLTYFQNEAQLEKSRLLSDRFSAERPKGSFSTLEIQRTEQGDSAMYLCASRATRADTQYFGPGTRLTVL.

The table lists this clonotype with a few counts. The rearrangement links TRBV3-1 to TRBJ2-7; D gene unclear. This CDR3 has 11 residues. With 8 bases removed from V and 5 bases from J, the gap between germline ends came to 10 bases. Germline assignment: CDR1 LGHDT and CDR2 YNNKEL (reference sequence). CDR3 loop: CASPATNEQYF. The CDR3 coding sequence is TGTGCCAGCCCGGCCACGAACGAGCAGTACTTC.

In its sample, this clonotype was seen a few times. The chain links TRBV12-3 or TRBV12-4 to TRBJ2-1; D perhaps matches TRBD2 (5 bases). The CDR3 extends over 16 amino acids. Trimming took 6 bases from V and 0 from J, leaving 15 bases between them. The CDR3 sequence: CASRPNQRSSYNEQFF. The CDR3, as DNA: TGTGCCAGCAGACCCAACCAGCGGAGCTCCTACAATGAGCAGTTCTTC.